This T cell receptor beta chain was obtained from a study of blood T cell repertoires in COVID-19. Overall study: COVID-19 samples from acute and convalescent phases originated in the United States, Italy and Spain. PBMCs, B-cell-depleted T cells, or T cells were the source of the cDNA or gDNA that made up the material.

V was clipped by 5 bases and J by 3 bases; unmatched bases: 8. The germline V gene has CDR1 MNHEY and CDR2 SMNVEV (reference sequence). There are 15 residues in the CDR3. Profiling relied on immunoSEQ multiplex PCR, and the TCRdb table lists in-frame clones only, not all of them. The profile shows about 170,000 clones, more than 70% of them singletons. Sequenced: peripheral blood. The sequence was obtained from a woman in her sixties or seventies who had recovered from COVID-19. The gene calls are TRBV27 and TRBJ1-1; TRBD1 aligns across 8 bases. The CDR3 DNA sequence: TGTGCCAGCAGTCCCGGACAGGGTGGGCACACTGAAGCTTTCTTT. It encodes CASSPGQGGHTEAFF.